These T cell receptor beta chains were read from a single sample in a study of T cell changes during pregnancy in multiple sclerosis. Generated by immunoSEQ multiplex PCR, the TCRdb table keeps only in-frame clones and is missing some. Of 65,000 to 75,000 clones listed, 85% to 95% were seen once; the top ten hold 2.5% to 3.5%. The source material was CD8+ T cells from peripheral blood mononuclear cells, sampled in the third trimester of pregnancy. These receptors came from a female donor in good health, enrolled as a control in a pregnancy study. Each CDR3 is given with its conserved first and last residue. Each record gives: V gene, J gene, D gene, clone size, CDR3 protein, CDR3 DNA. A D gene is named only where the DNA matches it firmly. Rows may omit the clone size; those that give it use once, few, many or a size class.

TRBV19	TRBJ1-2	NA	NA	CASTSRFDYGYTF	TGTGCCAGTACCTCTAGGTTCGACTATGGCTACACCTTC
TRBV7-9	TRBJ1-1	NA	once	CASSRGGNTEAFF	TGTGCCAGCAGCCGGGGGGGGAACACTGAAGCTTTCTTT
TRBV2	TRBJ1-4	TRBD1	NA	CASSGTGGNEKLFF	TGTGCCAGCAGTGGGACAGGAGGGAATGAAAAACTGTTTTTT
TRBV9	TRBJ2-1	TRBD2	NA	CASAAGGLSYNEQFF	TGTGCCAGCGCAGCGGGGGGGCTCTCCTACAATGAGCAGTTCTTC
TRBV18	TRBJ2-3	TRBD2	NA	CASSPEVRAGGFTDTQYF	TGTGCCAGCTCACCAGAAGTCCGAGCGGGGGGGTTCACAGATACGCAGTATTTT
TRBV7-9	TRBJ1-4	NA	NA	CASSLNEKLFF	TGTGCCAGCAGCCTAAATGAAAAACTGTTTTTT
TRBV4-3	TRBJ1-2	NA	NA	CASSQDIWPAEGYTF	TGCGCCAGCAGCCAAGATATCTGGCCTGCGGAAGGCTACACCTTC
TRBV5-1	TRBJ2-7	TRBD2	NA	CASKRGPPYEQYF	TGCGCCAGTAAGCGGGGGCCCCCCTACGAGCAGTACTTC
TRBV30	TRBJ1-4	TRBD1	many	CAWSVLGQELFF	TGTGCCTGGAGTGTACTGGGACAGGAACTGTTTTTT
TRBV9	TRBJ2-7	NA	NA	CASRGEESYEQYF	TGTGCCAGCAGGGGGGAGGAATCCTACGAGCAGTACTTC
TRBV27	TRBJ2-3	TRBD2	NA	CASETSGGSTSTDTQYF	TGTGCCAGCGAGACTAGCGGGGGGTCTACTAGCACAGATACGCAGTATTTT
TRBV6-1	TRBJ1-5	NA	NA	CASSEAKRQPQHF	TGTGCCAGCAGTGAAGCGAAGAGACAGCCCCAGCATTTT
TRBV10-3	TRBJ2-1	NA	NA	CAIGSLDNEQFF	TGTGCCATAGGTTCACTAGACAATGAGCAGTTCTTC
TRBV27	TRBJ2-2	NA	NA	CASIKTSLNTGELFF	TGTGCCAGCATCAAGACTAGTCTGAACACCGGGGAGCTGTTTTTT
TRBV7-9	TRBJ2-6	NA	NA	CASSLPAGDLSGANVLTF	TGTGCCAGCAGCTTACCGGCAGGGGACCTCTCTGGGGCCAACGTCCTGACTTTC
TRBV29-1	TRBJ1-1	NA	NA	CSAPQGSDTEAFF	TGCAGCGCCCCTCAGGGCTCCGACACTGAAGCTTTCTTT
TRBV4-3	TRBJ1-5	NA	NA	CASSPGQSPQPQHF	TGCGCCAGCAGCCCCGGACAGTCTCCCCAGCCCCAGCATTTT
TRBV29-1	TRBJ2-7	TRBD2	NA	CSVGGGYEQYF	TGCAGCGTTGGGGGGGGCTACGAGCAGTACTTC
TRBV5-1	TRBJ2-1	TRBD2	NA	CASSLGAGYVDEQFF	TGCGCCAGCAGCTTGGGAGCGGGGTACGTGGATGAGCAGTTCTTC
TRBV7-9	TRBJ1-4	TRBD1	NA	CASNNGGGDRDEKLFF	TGTGCCAGCAACAATGGGGGTGGGGACAGGGATGAAAAACTGTTTTTT
TRBV7-3	TRBJ2-2	TRBD2	NA	CASSLAGGGNTGELFF	TGTGCCAGCAGCCTAGCGGGCGGGGGGAACACCGGGGAGCTGTTTTTT
TRBV7-2	TRBJ2-3	TRBD2	NA	CASSLASGGARDTQYF	TGTGCCAGCAGCTTAGCCAGCGGGGGGGCCCGGGATACGCAGTATTTT
TRBV27	TRBJ2-7	TRBD1	NA	CASSLQGPNSYEQYF	TGTGCCAGCAGTCTACAGGGGCCGAACTCCTACGAGCAGTACTTC
TRBV5-6	TRBJ2-3	NA	NA	CASTSTDTQYF	TGTGCCAGCACTTCCACAGATACGCAGTATTTT
TRBV6-5	TRBJ2-1	NA	NA	CASSYGGGTYNEQFF	TGTGCCAGCAGTTACGGCGGGGGCACCTACAATGAGCAGTTCTTC
TRBV6-1	TRBJ2-2	NA	NA	CASSEKIGNTGELFF	TGTGCCAGCAGTGAAAAAATCGGGAACACCGGGGAGCTGTTTTTT
TRBV27	TRBJ2-7	NA	NA	CASSRRVGDYEQYF	TGTGCCAGCAGCCGAAGGGTCGGGGATTACGAGCAGTACTTC
TRBV15	TRBJ2-3	TRBD2	NA	CAIAPRISGGATDTQYF	TGTGCCATCGCTCCGCGTATTAGCGGGGGGGCTACAGATACGCAGTATTTT
TRBV4-3	TRBJ1-5	TRBD1	NA	CASSQDRQGAGQPQHF	TGCGCCAGCAGCCAAGATAGGCAGGGGGCAGGGCAGCCCCAGCATTTT